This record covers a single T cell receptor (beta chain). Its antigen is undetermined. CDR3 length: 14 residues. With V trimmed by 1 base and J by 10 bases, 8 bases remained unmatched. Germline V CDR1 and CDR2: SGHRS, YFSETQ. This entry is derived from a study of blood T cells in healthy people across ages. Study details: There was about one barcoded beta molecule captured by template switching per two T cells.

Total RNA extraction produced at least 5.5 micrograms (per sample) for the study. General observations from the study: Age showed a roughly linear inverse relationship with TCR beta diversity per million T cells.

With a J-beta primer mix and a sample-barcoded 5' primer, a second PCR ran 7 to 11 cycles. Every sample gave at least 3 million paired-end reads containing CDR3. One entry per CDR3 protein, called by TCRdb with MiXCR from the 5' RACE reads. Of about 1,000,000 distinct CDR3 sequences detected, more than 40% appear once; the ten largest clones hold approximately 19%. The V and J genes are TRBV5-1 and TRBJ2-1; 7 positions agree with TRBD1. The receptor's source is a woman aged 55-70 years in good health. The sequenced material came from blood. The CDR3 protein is CASSLSRTGIEQFF. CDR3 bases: TGCGCCAGCAGCTTGAGTAGGACAGGTATAGAGCAGTTCTTC.